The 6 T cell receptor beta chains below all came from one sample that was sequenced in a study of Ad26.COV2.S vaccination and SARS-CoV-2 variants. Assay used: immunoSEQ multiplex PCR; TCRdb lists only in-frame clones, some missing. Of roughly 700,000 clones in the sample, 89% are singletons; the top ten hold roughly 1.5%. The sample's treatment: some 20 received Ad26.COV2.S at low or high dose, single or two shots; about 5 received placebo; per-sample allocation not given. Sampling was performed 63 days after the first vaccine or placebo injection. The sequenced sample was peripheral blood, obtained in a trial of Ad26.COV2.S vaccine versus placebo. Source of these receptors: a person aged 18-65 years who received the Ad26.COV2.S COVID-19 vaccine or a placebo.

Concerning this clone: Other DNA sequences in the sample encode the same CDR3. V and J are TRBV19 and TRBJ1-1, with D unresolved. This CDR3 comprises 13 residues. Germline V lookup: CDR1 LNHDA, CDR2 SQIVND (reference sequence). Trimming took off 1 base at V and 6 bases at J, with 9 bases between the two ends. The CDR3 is CASSIVGGSEAFF. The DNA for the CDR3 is TGTGCCAGTAGTATAGTGGGAGGGTCTGAAGCTTTCTTT. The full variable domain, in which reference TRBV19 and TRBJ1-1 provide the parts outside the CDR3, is DGGITQSPKYLFRKEGQNVTLSCEQNLNHDAMYWYRQDPGQGLRLIYYSQIVNDFQKGDIAEGYSVSREKKESFPLTVTSAQKNPTAFYLCASSIVGGSEAFFGQGTRLTVV.

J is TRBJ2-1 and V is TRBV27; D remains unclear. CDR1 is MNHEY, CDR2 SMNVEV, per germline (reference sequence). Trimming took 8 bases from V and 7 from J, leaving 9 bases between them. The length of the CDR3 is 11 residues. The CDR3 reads CASAIRNEQFF. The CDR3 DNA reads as TGTGCCAGCGCAATTAGAAATGAGCAGTTCTTC.

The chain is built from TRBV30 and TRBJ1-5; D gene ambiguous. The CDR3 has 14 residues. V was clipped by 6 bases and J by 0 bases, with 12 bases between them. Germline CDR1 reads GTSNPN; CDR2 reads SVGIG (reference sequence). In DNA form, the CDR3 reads TGTGCCTGCAGTAAAGATCTTAGCAATCAGCCCCAGCATTTT. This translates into CACSKDLSNQPQHF.

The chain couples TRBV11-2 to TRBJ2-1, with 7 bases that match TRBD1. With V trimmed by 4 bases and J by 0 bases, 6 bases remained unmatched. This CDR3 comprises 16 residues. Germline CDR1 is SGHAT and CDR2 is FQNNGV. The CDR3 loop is CASSSTGPSSYNEQFF. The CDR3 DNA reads TGTGCCAGCAGCTCGACAGGGCCTAGCTCCTACAATGAGCAGTTCTTC. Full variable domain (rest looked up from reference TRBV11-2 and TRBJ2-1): EAGVAQSPRYKIIEKRQSVAFWCNPISGHATLYWYQQILGQGPKLLIQFQNNGVVDDSQLPKDRFSAERLKGVDSTLKIQPAKLEDSAVYLCASSSTGPSSYNEQFFGPGTRLTVL.

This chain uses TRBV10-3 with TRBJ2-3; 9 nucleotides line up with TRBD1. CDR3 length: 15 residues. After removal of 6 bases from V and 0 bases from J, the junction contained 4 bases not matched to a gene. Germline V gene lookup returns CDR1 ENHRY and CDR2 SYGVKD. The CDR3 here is CAIRQQGASTDTQYF. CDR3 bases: TGTGCCATCAGGCAACAGGGGGCCAGCACAGATACGCAGTATTTT.

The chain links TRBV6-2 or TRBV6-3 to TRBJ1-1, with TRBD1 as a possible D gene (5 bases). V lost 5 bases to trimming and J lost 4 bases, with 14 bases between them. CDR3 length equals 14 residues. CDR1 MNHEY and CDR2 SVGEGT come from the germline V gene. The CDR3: CASSPLQGGTEAFF. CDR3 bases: TGTGCCAGCAGTCCCCTCCAGGGTGGCACTGAAGCTTTCTTT.